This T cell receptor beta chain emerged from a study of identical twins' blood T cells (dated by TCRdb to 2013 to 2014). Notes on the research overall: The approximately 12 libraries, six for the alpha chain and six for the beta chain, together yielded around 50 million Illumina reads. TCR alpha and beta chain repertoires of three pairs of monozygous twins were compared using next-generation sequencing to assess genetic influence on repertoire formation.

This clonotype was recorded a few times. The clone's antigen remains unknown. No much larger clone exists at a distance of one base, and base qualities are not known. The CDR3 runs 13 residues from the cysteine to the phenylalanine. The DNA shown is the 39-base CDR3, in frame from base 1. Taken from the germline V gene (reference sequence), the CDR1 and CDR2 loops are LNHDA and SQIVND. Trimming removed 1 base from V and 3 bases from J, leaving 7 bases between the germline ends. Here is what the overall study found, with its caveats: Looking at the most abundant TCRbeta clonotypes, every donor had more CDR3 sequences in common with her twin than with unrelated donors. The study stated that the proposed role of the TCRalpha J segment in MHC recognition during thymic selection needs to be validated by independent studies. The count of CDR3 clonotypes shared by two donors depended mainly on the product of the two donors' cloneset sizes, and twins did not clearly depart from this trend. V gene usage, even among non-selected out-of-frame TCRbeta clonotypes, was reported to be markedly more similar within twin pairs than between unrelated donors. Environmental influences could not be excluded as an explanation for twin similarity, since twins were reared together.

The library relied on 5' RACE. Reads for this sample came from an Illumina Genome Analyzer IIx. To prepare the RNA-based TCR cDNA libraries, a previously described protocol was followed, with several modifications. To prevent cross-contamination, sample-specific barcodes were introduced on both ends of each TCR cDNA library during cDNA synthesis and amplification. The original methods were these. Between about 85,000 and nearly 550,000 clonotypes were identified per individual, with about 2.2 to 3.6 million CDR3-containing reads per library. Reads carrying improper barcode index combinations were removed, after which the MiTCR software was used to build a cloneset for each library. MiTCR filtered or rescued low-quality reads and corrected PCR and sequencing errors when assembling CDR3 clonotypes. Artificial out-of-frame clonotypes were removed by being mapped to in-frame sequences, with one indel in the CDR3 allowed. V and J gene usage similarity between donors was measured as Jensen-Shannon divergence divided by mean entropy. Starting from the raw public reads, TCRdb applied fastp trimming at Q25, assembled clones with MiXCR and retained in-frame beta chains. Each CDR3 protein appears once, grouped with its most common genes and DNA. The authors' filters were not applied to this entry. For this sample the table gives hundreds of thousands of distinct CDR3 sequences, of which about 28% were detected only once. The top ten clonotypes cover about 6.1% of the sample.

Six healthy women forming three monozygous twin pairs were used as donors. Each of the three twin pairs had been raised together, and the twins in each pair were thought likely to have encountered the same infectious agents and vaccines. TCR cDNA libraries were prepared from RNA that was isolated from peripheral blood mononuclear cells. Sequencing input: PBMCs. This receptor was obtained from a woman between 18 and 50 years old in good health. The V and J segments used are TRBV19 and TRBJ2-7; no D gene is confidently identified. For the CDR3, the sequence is CASSIGNNYEQYF. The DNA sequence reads TGTGCCAGTAGTATAGGGAACAACTACGAGCAGTACTTC.